This T cell receptor (beta chain) was sequenced for a study of CD8 T cells in Susac syndrome (dated by TCRdb to the late 2010s). Looking at the study overall: The study used repertoire sequencing to test whether antigen drove CD8+ T cell activation and differentiation in Susac syndrome. Overall results and qualifications from the work: The number of individuals in the TCR sequencing and HLA analysis was acknowledged as relatively small.

RNA was extracted using the RNeasy kit, and about 0.5 to 1 ug of the RNA was reverse transcribed with random hexamers. TCR beta CDR3 regions were amplified with the immunoSEQ multiplex PCR assay covering 54 Vbeta and 13 Jbeta segments. Bias from PCR amplification was corrected by using a synthetic template baseline for primer optimization and for computational correction. For the original study's pipeline: Only productive sequences were kept, with reads annotated to V, D and J genes according to IMGT and analyzed in immunoSEQ Analyzer. Clonality was computed as one minus Shannon entropy normalized by log2 of the number of productive unique sequences. Public and private clones were assessed among the 100 most prevalent clones of each patient and control. Clones were defined as Susac-specific when absent from the healthy and MS cohorts, from roughly 1,100 published viral clones and from other ImmuneACCESS disease sequences. TCRdb itself trimmed the public reads at Q25 with fastp, ran MiXCR and retained productive beta chains. CDR3 protein sequences are deduplicated, and each keeps its most common genes and DNA. These V and J calls are TCRdb output, not the study's own analysis. Recorded for this sample are 180,000 or so distinct CDR3 sequences; approximately 95% of them occurred a single time. Under 0.095% of the sample rests with the top ten.

In regard to this clonotype: Its antigen target is currently unknown. Per-base qualities were not stored, and no clone one base away is much larger.

Peripheral blood CD8+ and CD4+ T cells from healthy donors, Susac syndrome patients and multiple sclerosis patients were profiled by high-throughput TCR beta sequencing. The multiple sclerosis controls were treatment-naive patients who had stable or active relapsing-remitting disease and met the revised McDonald criteria. Bulk CD8+ and CD4+ T cells were purified by magnetic negative isolation, whereas CD8+ TEMRA cells were enriched by FACS. Blood was drawn into EDTA tubes, processed within 24 hours, and PBMCs were isolated by density gradient centrifugation. PBMCs intended for TCR sequencing were cryopreserved in liquid nitrogen and thawed later in a water bath at 37 degrees C. A purity of at least 90% was achieved for sorted or isolated CD4+, CD8+ and CD8+ TEMRA cells. The CDR3 runs 14 amino acids, cysteine and phenylalanine included. Of all the DNA, just the CDR3 is kept, 42 bases in frame from base 1. V ends up 4 bases short and J 6 bases short, with an unmatched junction base count of 5. The germline V gene yields SQVTM for CDR1 and ANQGSEA for CDR2.

The V and J segments used are TRBV29-1 and TRBJ2-1; TRBD1 matches 11 bases in the middle. The specimen sequenced was CD4+ T cells from PBMCs. The sequence came from a human donor with multiple sclerosis. The CDR3 protein sequence reads: CSVGRGTGGNEQFF. The DNA is as follows: TGCAGCGTTGGACGGGGGACAGGGGGCAATGAGCAGTTCTTC.